This T cell receptor beta chain stems from a study of CD8+CD57+ T cells in acquired aplastic anemia (dated by TCRdb to the late 2010s). About the investigation overall: A mean of around 3 ug of DNA, ranging from about 0.19 to 30 ug, was extracted from sorted CD4+ and CD8+ cells. CD8+CD57+ expansion was defined as a frequency above the mean frequency observed in healthy subjects.

Expansion of CD8+CD57+ cells had been shown by flow cytometry in the patients chosen for sequencing. Every patient had severe acquired aplastic anemia, diagnosed using the International Study of Aplastic Anemia and Agranulocytosis and Camitta criteria. No therapy had been received by the patients at the time of blood sampling. TCR repertoires of sorted CD4+ and CD8+ blood T cells from severe aplastic anemia patients and healthy subjects were deep-sequenced in the study. Patients were enrolled in the USA under clinicaltrials.gov protocols 00001620, 01623167, 00001397, 00071045, 00081523 and 00961064. Ficoll-Paque density gradient centrifugation was used to isolate peripheral blood mononuclear cells. Before DNA was extracted, CD4+ and CD8+ T cells were sorted using either FACS or magnetic beads. General conclusions and limits of the study: No significant difference in CD8+ Simpson's diversity was found between patients and healthy controls (P=0.060). About 28 CD8+ CDR3 sequences were found in both patients and controls but appeared to be highly expressed in patients and within the immunodominant clones of the patients.

Turning to this clonotype: The target of this receptor is not known. No base quality values were provided; no much bigger clone lies one nucleotide off.

Profiling of TCR beta VDJ combinations and CDR3 sequences used genomic DNA as the template. TCR repertoire sequencing was run on an Illumina HiSeq 2000. The paper's data handling went like this. Repertoire assessment relied on Simpson's diversity index, CDR3 size and DJ length profiles, and TRBV/TRBJ rearrangement plots. The most abundant DNA sequence in the deep sequencing data was defined as the immunodominant clone. CDR3 amino acid sequences were screened for sharing across subjects and were compared with published repertoires and the VDJdb database. The public reads were reprocessed in TCRdb via fastp at Q25 and MiXCR, keeping in-frame beta chains. Rows with one shared CDR3 protein collapse into an entry with the most common genes and DNA. These V and J calls are TCRdb output, not the study's own analysis. This sample comprises roughly 260,000 distinct CDR3 sequences, around 45% of them detected only once. Of the sample, 7% to 10% falls within the top ten clones.

The trim is 3 bases for V and 0 bases for J, with a gap of 12 bases between the germline ends. As encoded in the germline V gene (reference sequence), CDR1 is LNHDA while CDR2 is SQIVND. Spanning cysteine to phenylalanine, the CDR3 consists of 17 amino acids. Solely the CDR3 DNA is kept, with 51 bases framed from the first base. The chain is encoded by TRBV19 joined to TRBJ1-6; the D gene identity is not certain. Sequencing was done on a sample of sorted CD4+, CD8+, or CD8+CD57+ T cells (not recorded which) from PBMCs. This receptor was identified in a human donor with aplastic anemia. The DNA sequence is TGTGCCAGTAGTATCGGAGGTACGAGCTCCTATAATTCACCCCTCCACTTT. Translated, it reads CASSIGGTSSYNSPLHF.